The rows below give T cell receptor beta chains drawn from one sample of a study of molecular identifiers for immune sequencing clone quantification. Via MiXCR, TCRdb re-called the PCR reads, giving one row per CDR3 protein. The sample has over 550,000 distinct CDR3 sequences, 25% seen once. Material for sequencing was naive CD8+ T cells from blood, with Jurkat cell RNA spiked in. The receptor set was obtained from a human donor in good health. Some libraries in this study had Jurkat cell RNA spiked in. Each CDR3 is given with its conserved first and last residue. The D gene is left open where the match is weak. The size of a clone is reported for some rows only, either as once, few or many, or as a class for expanded clones.

clone size | J gene | D gene | V gene | CDR3 DNA | CDR3 protein
few | TRBJ2-3 | TRBD2 | TRBV9 | TGTGCCAGCAGCGTAGAAGGCGGGAGCAGGACAGATACGCAGTATTTT | CASSVEGGSRTDTQYF
once | TRBJ1-5 | TRBD1 | TRBV7-8 | TGTGCCAGCCGCTTAGAATGGGACAGAAGACCCCGTCAGCCCCAGCATTTT | CASRLEWDRRPRQPQHF
many | TRBJ2-5 | - | TRBV4-1 | TGCGCCAGCAGCCAAGTGCAAGCGGACCAAGAGACCCAGTACTTC | CASSQVQADQETQYF
many | TRBJ2-7 | - | TRBV25-1 | TGTGCCAGCAGGGGGGCAGCCTACGAGCAGTACTTC | CASRGAAYEQYF
- | TRBJ2-3 | TRBD2 | TRBV6-6 | TGTGCCAGCAGCTTGAGCGGGGGGGGCACAGATACGCGGTATTTT | CASSLSGGGTDTRYF
few | TRBJ1-6 | - | TRBV27 | TGTGCCAGCAGTTTATCGCCTGGGATCTATAATTCACCCCTCCACTTT | CASSLSPGIYNSPLHF
- | TRBJ2-1 | TRBD2 | TRBV9 | TGTGCCAGCAGCGTAGCTACCGGCGGGAGGTGGGTTGAGCAGTTCTTC | CASSVATGGRWVEQFF
- | TRBJ2-1 | - | TRBV7-3 | TGTGCCAGCAGCTTATCGGTTGGGCGGGCCAACTACAATGAGCAGTTCTTC | CASSLSVGRANYNEQFF
few | TRBJ2-5 | - | TRBV18 | TGTGCCAGCTCACCGGAGGACCTGGGAGAGACCCAGTACTTC | CASSPEDLGETQYF
many | TRBJ2-6 | - | TRBV14 | TGTGCCAGCAGCCGAGGAATCTCTGGGGCCAACGTCCTGACTTTC | CASSRGISGANVLTF
- | TRBJ1-1 | - | TRBV5-5 | TGTACCAGCAGCTGGGGAGACATGAACACTGAAGCTTTCTTT | CTSSWGDMNTEAFF
- | TRBJ2-7 | TRBD1 | TRBV19 | TGTGCCAGTAGCCTTGGGGACAGGGGTATTAGCGAGCAGTACTTC | CASSLGDRGISEQYF
many | TRBJ1-1 | - | TRBV7-9 | TGTGCCAGTTTGTGGGGGACTGAAGCTTTCTTT | CASLWGTEAFF
many | TRBJ2-7 | - | TRBV6-1 | TGTGCCAGCAGTGAGTCGGCAGGATCTGTATACGAGCAGTACTTC | CASSESAGSVYEQYF
many | TRBJ1-6 | - | TRBV19 | TGTGCCAGTAGTACCAACCTCGGGGACATTATCAATTCACCCCTCCACTTT | CASSTNLGDIINSPLHF
many | TRBJ1-4 | TRBD1 | TRBV7-8 | TGTGCCAGCAGCTTACTGACAGGGAATGAAAAACTGTTTTTT | CASSLLTGNEKLFF
- | TRBJ2-1 | - | TRBV6-5 | TGTGCCAGCAACCCGGTGAATGCCCCAAATGAGCAGTTCTTC | CASNPVNAPNEQFF
once | TRBJ1-1 | - | TRBV7-6 | TGTGCCAGCAGCCCACGCGGTATGACAGATGAAGCTTTCTTT | CASSPRGMTDEAFF
- | TRBJ2-7 | - | TRBV4-1 | TGCGCCAGCAGCCAAGGTCCAGGGGCCCACGAGCTGTACTTC | CASSQGPGAHELYF
- | TRBJ2-7 | - | TRBV5-3 | TGTGCCAGCAACCAAGCCCTCTCCCCCTACGAGCAGTACTTC | CASNQALSPYEQYF
many | TRBJ1-1 | - | TRBV12-3/TRBV12-4 | TGTGCCAGCAGCCAAATGCGCAGAACGACTGAAGCTTTCTTT | CASSQMRRTTEAFF
- | TRBJ2-1 | - | TRBV19 | TGTGCCAGTAGTATATTAGGACTTAACAATGAGCAGTTCTTC | CASSILGLNNEQFF
few | TRBJ1-5 | - | TRBV5-5 | TGTGCCAGCAGCCCCTGGAGTATCAATCAGCCCCAGCATTTT | CASSPWSINQPQHF
many | TRBJ2-5 | TRBD2 | TRBV12-3/TRBV12-4 | TGTGCCAGCTCGGGGGGGTACCAAGAGACCCAGTACTTC | CASSGGYQETQYF